The 19 T cell receptor beta chains listed next were all sequenced from one sample in a study of patients and donors after allogeneic stem cell transplantation. Each CDR3 protein is one row after TCRdb ran MiXCR on the RT-PCR reads. Among approximately 200,000 distinct CDR3 sequences listed, 40% to 45% were seen once. Sequences were obtained from blood, either unsorted or a sorted T cell fraction (not recorded which). These receptor sequences come from a human donor who was either an allogeneic HSCT recipient or a stem cell or donor lymphocyte infusion donor (not recorded which). It is not recorded whose cells these are; they may come from a transplant donor.

The rearrangement joins TRBV27 to TRBJ2-2; tentatively, D is TRBD1 or TRBD2 (5 bases each). In germline, CDR1 is MNHEY, CDR2 SMNVEV (reference sequence). CDR3 length equals 15 residues. V lost 2 bases and J 4 bases, leaving 11 bases between the germline ends. DNA of the CDR3: TGTGCCAGCAGTTTAGAGGGGTTTGGCACCGGGGAGCTGTTTTTT. Amino acid sequence: CASSLEGFGTGELFF.

V and J are TRBV27 and TRBJ2-7; 9 nucleotides line up with TRBD1. Germline CDR1 and CDR2: MNHEY and SMNVEV (reference sequence). There are 15 residues in the CDR3. Unmatched junction bases numbered 2, after V lost 0 bases and J lost 2 bases. This CDR3 reads CASSLSHRGPYEQYF. CDR3 in DNA: TGTGCCAGCAGTTTATCACACAGGGGGCCCTACGAGCAGTACTTC.

The CDR3: CASSQERERGQFF. In DNA form, the CDR3 reads TGTGCCAGCAGCCAAGAGAGAGAACGGGGGCAGTTCTTC. The J gene is TRBJ2-1, the V gene TRBV4-2; weak D call: TRBD2 (5 bases). The CDR3 spans 13 residues. Per the germline V gene, CDR1 is LGHNA and CDR2 is YNFKEQ. Trimming removed 0 bases from V and 12 bases from J, with 12 bases in between.

J is TRBJ1-2 and V is TRBV29-1, with a possible D match to TRBD1 (5 bases). The germline V and J ends were trimmed by 3 bases and 5 bases, with 13 bases remaining between them. The germline gives CDR1 SQVTM, CDR2 ANQGSEA. The CDR3 totals 13 residues. The CDR3 sequence is CSVDSGRDYGYTF. CDR3 coding DNA: TGCAGCGTTGATTCTGGCAGGGATTATGGCTACACCTTC.

The chain employs TRBV12-3 or TRBV12-4 and TRBJ2-1; TRBD2 aligns across 13 bases. V shed 6 bases and J 9 bases; nucleotides not matched to a gene: 8. The CDR3 is 15 amino acids. Written as DNA, the CDR3 is TGTGCCAGCAGGACTGGGACTAGCGGGGATAGTGAGCAGTTCTTC. Residues: CASRTGTSGDSEQFF.

The chain has TRBV24-1 and TRBJ1-2; no reliable D call. The germline V and J ends were trimmed by 4 bases and 8 bases, with 10 bases remaining between them. From germline, CDR1 is KGHDR and CDR2 SFDVKD. This CDR3 is built from 12 residues. The CDR3 nucleotides read TGTGCCACCAGTGACCCCTCGACCGGCTACACCTTC. As protein: CATSDPSTGYTF.

The genes are TRBV15 and TRBJ2-4; TRBD1 matches at 10 bases. The CDR3 is made up of 18 amino acids. CDR1 LNHNV and CDR2 YYDKDF come from the germline V gene (reference sequence). V shed 3 bases and J 3 bases; nucleotides not matched to a gene: 11. Here the CDR3 DNA reads TGTGCCACCAGCAGGACCGGGACAGGGGTATTATACAAAAACATTCAGTACTTC. Translating it yields CATSRTGTGVLYKNIQYF.

This chain joins TRBV15 and TRBJ2-1, with 10 bases matching TRBD2. Germline V gene lookup returns CDR1 LNHNV and CDR2 YYDKDF (reference sequence). The CDR3 has 16 residues. The ends lost 1 base at V and 1 base at J; junction bases unmatched: 1. This CDR3 reads CATSRGSGGSYNEQFF. The DNA for the CDR3 is TGTGCCACCAGCAGAGGTAGCGGGGGGTCCTACAATGAGCAGTTCTTC. Drawing the rest from reference TRBV15 and TRBJ2-1, the complete variable domain is DAMVIQNPRYQVTQFGKPVTLSCSQTLNHNVMYWYQQKSSQAPKLLFHYYDKDFNNEADTPDNFQSRRPNTSFCFLDIRSPGLGDTAMYLCATSRGSGGSYNEQFFGPGTRLTVL.

This clonotype appeared a few times. V and J are TRBV5-1 and TRBJ1-2; D remains unclear. The CDR3 spans 16 residues. Trimming shortened V by 0 bases and J by 5 bases, and 17 bases separated the two germline ends. Germline values: CDR1 SGHRS, CDR2 YFSETQ. The CDR3 nucleotides are TGCGCCAGCAGCTTGGACATATCCGCGGACCTATATGGCTACACCTTC. Translation gives CASSLDISADLYGYTF.

The table lists this clonotype with a few counts. The rearrangement links TRBV12-3 or TRBV12-4 to TRBJ1-2; no firm D call. Trimming removed 2 bases from V and 4 bases from J, with 5 bases in between. The CDR3 totals 12 residues. The CDR3 reads CASSLQGYGYTF. The CDR3 region has the DNA TGTGCCAGCAGTTTACAAGGCTATGGCTACACCTTC.

This clonotype was observed a few times. The V and J genes are TRBV5-1 and TRBJ1-1; 8 nucleotides agree with TRBD1. This CDR3 spans 14 amino acids. V was pared by 4 bases and J by 3 bases, with 5 bases of the junction left unmatched. From germline, CDR1 is SGHRS and CDR2 YFSETQ. The CDR3 here is CASSGDRTDTEAFF. The CDR3 coding sequence is TGCGCCAGCAGCGGGGACAGGACGGACACTGAAGCTTTCTTT.

The sample holds a few counts of this clonotype. The chain combines TRBV10-3 with TRBJ1-2, with D possibly matching TRBD1 (6 bases). Trimming shortened V by 3 bases and J by 4 bases, and 12 bases separated the two germline ends. CDR3 size: 14 residues. The germline V gene encodes CDR1 ENHRY and CDR2 SYGVKD. DNA for the CDR3: TGTGCCATCAGTGACCTGACAGGTTTCTATGGCTACACCTTC. The encoded protein is CAISDLTGFYGYTF.

This chain uses TRBV5-5 with TRBJ2-1, with D possibly being TRBD1 (6 bases). CDR1 is SGHKS, CDR2 YYEKEE, per germline (reference sequence). The CDR3 runs to 11 residues. V lost 0 bases and J lost 12, with 7 bases in between. The CDR3 spells CASSLVTGQFF. CDR3 DNA sequence: TGTGCCAGCAGCTTGGTGACAGGGCAGTTCTTC.

The chain combines TRBV6-5 with TRBJ2-5, with D uncertain. Trimming removed 4 bases at V and 2 bases at J, with 17 bases between. The CDR3 loop spans 16 amino acids. Germline V lookup: CDR1 MNHEY, CDR2 SVGAGI. CDR3 sequence: CASSSSRAAAQETQYF. CDR3 DNA: TGTGCCAGCAGTTCCTCTCGGGCGGCGGCACAAGAGACCCAGTACTTC.

The V and J genes are TRBV12-3 or TRBV12-4 and TRBJ1-4; 9 nucleotides align to TRBD1. This CDR3 spans 13 amino acids. V was clipped by 9 bases and J by 10 bases; unmatched bases: 9. The CDR3 DNA reads TGTGCCAGTGTCCGGGACAGGGACGGAAAACTGTTTTTT. It codes for CASVRDRDGKLFF.

This clonotype was counted only a few times. CDR3 nucleotides: TGTGCCAGCAGCTTAGGAGGGTATCAGCCCCAGCATTTT. Translating it yields CASSLGGYQPQHF. The chain employs TRBV7-9 and TRBJ1-5; D is unresolved. Trimming removed 1 base from V and 5 bases from J, with 6 bases in between. There are 13 residues in the CDR3. Per the germline V gene, CDR1 is SEHNR and CDR2 is FQNEAQ (reference sequence).

CDR3: CASSDHRGPGSNQPQHF. CDR3 DNA: TGTGCCAGCAGCGATCACAGGGGGCCTGGGAGCAATCAGCCCCAGCATTTT. V is TRBV7-9 and J is TRBJ1-5; 9 bases are a match to TRBD1. Germline V CDR1 and CDR2: SEHNR, FQNEAQ (reference sequence). The ends lost 5 bases at V and 1 base at J; junction bases unmatched: 9. The CDR3 has 17 residues.

J is TRBJ2-1 and V is TRBV12-3 or TRBV12-4; TRBD2 aligns across 9 bases. V was clipped by 9 bases and J by 6 bases; unmatched bases: 9. This CDR3 spans 14 amino acids. The CDR3 bases are TGTGCCAGTAAAACCGGGACTAGCTTCAATGAGCAGTTCTTC. Translating it yields CASKTGTSFNEQFF.

This clonotype was counted between two and nine times. The chain combines TRBV5-1 with TRBJ1-6; D call uncertain. This CDR3 has 13 residues. V dropped 10 bases and J dropped 5 bases, with 13 bases sitting between them. Germline V gene sequence: CDR1 SGHRS, CDR2 YFSETQ. The CDR3 region has the DNA TGCGCCGGTTTTTCAGTGAATAATTCACCCCTCCACTTT. It translates to CAGFSVNNSPLHF.